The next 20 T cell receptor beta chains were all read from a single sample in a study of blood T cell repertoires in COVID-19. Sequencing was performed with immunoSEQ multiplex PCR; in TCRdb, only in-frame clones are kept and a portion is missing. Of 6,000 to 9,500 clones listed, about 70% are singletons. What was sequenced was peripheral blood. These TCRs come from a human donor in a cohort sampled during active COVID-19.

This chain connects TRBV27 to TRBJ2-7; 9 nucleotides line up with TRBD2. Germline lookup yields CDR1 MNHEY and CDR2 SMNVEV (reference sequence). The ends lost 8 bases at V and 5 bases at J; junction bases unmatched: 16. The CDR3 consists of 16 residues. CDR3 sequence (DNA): TGTGCCAGCGCTTTGCTAGCGGGACCCCTGGGGAACGAGCAGTACTTC. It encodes CASALLAGPLGNEQYF.

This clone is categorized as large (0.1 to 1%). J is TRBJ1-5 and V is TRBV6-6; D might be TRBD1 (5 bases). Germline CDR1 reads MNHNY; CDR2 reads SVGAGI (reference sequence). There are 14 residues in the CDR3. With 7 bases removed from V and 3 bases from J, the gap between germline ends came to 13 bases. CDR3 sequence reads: CASTDGGVNQPQHF. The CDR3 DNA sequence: TGTGCCAGCACCGACGGGGGAGTCAATCAGCCCCAGCATTTT.

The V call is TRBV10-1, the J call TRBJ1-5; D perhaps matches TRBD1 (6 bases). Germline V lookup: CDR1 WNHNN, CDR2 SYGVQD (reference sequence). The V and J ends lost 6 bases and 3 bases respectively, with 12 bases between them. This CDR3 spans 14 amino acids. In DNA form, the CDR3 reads TGCGCCAGCAGGGACGGACAGTTCAATCAGCCCCAGCATTTT. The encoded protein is CASRDGQFNQPQHF.

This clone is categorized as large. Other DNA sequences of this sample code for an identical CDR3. The CDR3, as DNA: TGTGCCAGCAGCCTCGGGACTAGCGGTCCTACCTACAATGAGCAGTTCTTC. This encodes CASSLGTSGPTYNEQFF. V is TRBV7-9 and J is TRBJ2-1; 11 nucleotides agree with TRBD2. Germline loops: CDR1 SEHNR, CDR2 FQNEAQ (reference sequence). V lost 5 bases and J lost 2; bases outside the gene matches: 8. The CDR3 covers 17 residues.

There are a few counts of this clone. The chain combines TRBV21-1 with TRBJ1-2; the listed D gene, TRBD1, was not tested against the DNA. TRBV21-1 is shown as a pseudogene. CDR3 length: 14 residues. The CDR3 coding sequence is TGTGCCAGCAGCAATCTACAGGGATGGCGGGGCTACACCTTC. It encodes CASSNLQGWRGYTF.

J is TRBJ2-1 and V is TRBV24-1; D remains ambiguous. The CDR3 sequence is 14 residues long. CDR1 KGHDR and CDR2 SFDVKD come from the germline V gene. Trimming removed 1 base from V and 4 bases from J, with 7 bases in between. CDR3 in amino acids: CATSDLHSYNEQFF. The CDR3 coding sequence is TGTGCCACCAGTGATTTACACAGTTACAATGAGCAGTTCTTC.

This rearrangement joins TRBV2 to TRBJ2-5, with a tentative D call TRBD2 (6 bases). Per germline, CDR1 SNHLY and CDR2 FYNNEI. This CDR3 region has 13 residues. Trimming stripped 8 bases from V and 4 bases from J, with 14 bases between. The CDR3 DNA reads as TGTGCCAGCGGTTTTGAGGGAGGAGAGACCCAGTACTTC. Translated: CASGFEGGETQYF. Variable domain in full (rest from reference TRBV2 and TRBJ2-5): EPEVTQTPSHQVTQMGQEVILRCVPISNHLYFYWYRQILGQKVEFLVSFYNNEISEKSEIFDDQFSVERPDGSNFTLKIRSTKLEDSAMYFCASGFEGGETQYFGPGTRLLVL.

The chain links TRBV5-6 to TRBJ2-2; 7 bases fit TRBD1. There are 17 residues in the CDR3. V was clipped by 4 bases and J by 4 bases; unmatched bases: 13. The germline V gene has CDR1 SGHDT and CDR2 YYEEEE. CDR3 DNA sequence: TGTGCCAGCAGCCAACCTACAGGGGTCGAGAGCACCGGGGAGCTGTTTTTT. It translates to CASSQPTGVESTGELFF.

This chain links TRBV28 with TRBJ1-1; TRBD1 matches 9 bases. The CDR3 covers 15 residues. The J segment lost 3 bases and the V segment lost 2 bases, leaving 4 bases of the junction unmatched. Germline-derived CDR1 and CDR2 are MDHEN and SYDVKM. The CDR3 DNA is TGTGCCAGCAGTTTACGACAGGGGGGCGACACTGAAGCTTTCTTT. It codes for CASSLRQGGDTEAFF. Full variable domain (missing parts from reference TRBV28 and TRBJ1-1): DVKVTQSSRYLVKRTGEKVFLECVQDMDHENMFWYRQDPGLGLRLIYFSYDVKMKEKGDIPEGYSVSREKKERFSLILESASTNQTSMYLCASSLRQGGDTEAFFGQGTRLTVV.

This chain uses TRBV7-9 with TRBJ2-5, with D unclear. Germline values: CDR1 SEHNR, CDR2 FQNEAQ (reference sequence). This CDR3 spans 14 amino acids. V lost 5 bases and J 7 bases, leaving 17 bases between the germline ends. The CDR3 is CASSPSPGPVTQYF. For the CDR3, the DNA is TGTGCCAGCAGCCCAAGCCCTGGTCCGGTGACCCAGTACTTC.

The DNA of the CDR3 is TGCGCCAGCAGCCAAGACTACAATCAGCCCCAGCATTTT. It specifies CASSQDYNQPQHF. The V and J genes are TRBV4-1 and TRBJ1-5; no reliable D call. Germline V gene lookup returns CDR1 MGHRA and CDR2 YSYEKL. The CDR3 totals 13 residues. Trimming left V 0 bases short and J 3 bases short, with 3 bases between.

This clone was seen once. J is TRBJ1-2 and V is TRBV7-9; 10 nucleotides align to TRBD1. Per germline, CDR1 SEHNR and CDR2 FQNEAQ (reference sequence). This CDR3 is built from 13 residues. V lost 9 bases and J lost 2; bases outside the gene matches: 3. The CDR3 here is CASTDRGNYGYTF. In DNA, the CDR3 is TGTGCCAGTACGGACAGGGGGAACTATGGCTACACCTTC.

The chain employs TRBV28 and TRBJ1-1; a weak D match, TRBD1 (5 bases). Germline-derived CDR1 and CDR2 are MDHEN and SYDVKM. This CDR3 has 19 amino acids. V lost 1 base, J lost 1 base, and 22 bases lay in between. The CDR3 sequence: CASSLLGYSSGGWNTEAFF. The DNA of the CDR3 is TGTGCCAGCAGTTTATTGGGATATTCCTCTGGGGGGTGGAACACTGAAGCTTTCTTT.

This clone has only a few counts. The CDR3 region has the DNA TGTGCCAGCAGCGTAGATGGGGGGGATGGAAACACCATATATTTT. Its translation: CASSVDGGDGNTIYF. V is TRBV9 and J is TRBJ1-3; D is perhaps TRBD1 (5 bases). The V end lost 0 bases, the J end lost 3 bases, and 10 bases lay between the germline ends. The CDR3 is 15 amino acids. The germline V gene has CDR1 SGDLS and CDR2 YYNGEE.

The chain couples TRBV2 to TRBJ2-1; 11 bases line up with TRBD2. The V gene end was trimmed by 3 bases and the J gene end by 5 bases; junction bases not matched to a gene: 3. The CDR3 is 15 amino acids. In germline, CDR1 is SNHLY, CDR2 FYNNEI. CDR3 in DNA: TGTGCCAGCAGTGACACTAGCGGGAGCGACAATGAGCAGTTCTTC. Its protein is CASSDTSGSDNEQFF.

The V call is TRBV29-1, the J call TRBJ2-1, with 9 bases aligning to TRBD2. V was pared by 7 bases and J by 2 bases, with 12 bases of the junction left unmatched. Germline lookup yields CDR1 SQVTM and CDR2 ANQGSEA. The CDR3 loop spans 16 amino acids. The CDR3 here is CSGNLAGINPYNEQFF. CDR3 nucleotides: TGCAGCGGTAACCTAGCGGGGATTAACCCCTACAATGAGCAGTTCTTC.

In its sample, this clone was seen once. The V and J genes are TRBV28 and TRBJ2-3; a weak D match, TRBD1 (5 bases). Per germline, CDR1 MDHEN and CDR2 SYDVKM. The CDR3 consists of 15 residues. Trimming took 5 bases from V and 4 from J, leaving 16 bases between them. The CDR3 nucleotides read TGTGCCAGCAGTCTAGGGGTTTTTCCCCCAGATACGCAGTATTTT. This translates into CASSLGVFPPDTQYF. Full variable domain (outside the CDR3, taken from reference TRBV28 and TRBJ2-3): DVKVTQSSRYLVKRTGEKVFLECVQDMDHENMFWYRQDPGLGLRLIYFSYDVKMKEKGDIPEGYSVSREKKERFSLILESASTNQTSMYLCASSLGVFPPDTQYFGPGTRLTVL.

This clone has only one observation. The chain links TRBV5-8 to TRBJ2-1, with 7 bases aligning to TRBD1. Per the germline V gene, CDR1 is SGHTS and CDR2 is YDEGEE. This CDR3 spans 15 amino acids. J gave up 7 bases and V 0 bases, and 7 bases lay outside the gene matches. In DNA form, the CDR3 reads TGTGCCAGCAGCTTGGTCGACAGGGATTTTAATGAGCAGTTCTTC. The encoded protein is CASSLVDRDFNEQFF. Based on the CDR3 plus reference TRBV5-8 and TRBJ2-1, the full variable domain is EAGVTQSPTHLIKTRGQQATLRCSPISGHTSVYWYQQALGLGLQFLLWYDEGEERNRGNFPPRFSGRQFPNYSSELNVNALELEDSALYLCASSLVDRDFNEQFFGPGTRLTVL.

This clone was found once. Here the CDR3 reads CASSWRGGQGLNEQFF. The CDR3 nucleotides read TGTGCCAGCAGCTGGCGGGGGGGCCAGGGTTTAAATGAGCAGTTCTTC. The chain carries TRBV7-2 and TRBJ2-1; 9 bases align to TRBD2. CDR1 is SGHTA, CDR2 FQGNSA, per germline. There are 16 residues in the CDR3. With 4 bases clipped from V and 7 bases from J, the junction kept 11 bases outside the gene matches.

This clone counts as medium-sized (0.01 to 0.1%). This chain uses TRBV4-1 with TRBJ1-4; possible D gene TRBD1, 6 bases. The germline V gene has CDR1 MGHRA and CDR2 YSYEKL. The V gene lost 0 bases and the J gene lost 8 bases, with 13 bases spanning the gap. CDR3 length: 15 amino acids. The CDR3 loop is CASSQDPAQGEKLFF. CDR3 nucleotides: TGCGCCAGCAGCCAAGATCCGGCCCAGGGGGAAAAACTGTTTTTT.